The 21 T cell receptor beta chains given below trace back to one sample, sequenced in a study of radiotherapy plus CTLA-4 blockade in lung cancer. Some clones are missing from TCRdb's copy, which holds only in-frame ones; the method was immunoSEQ multiplex PCR. This repertoire shows some 110,000 clones, nearly 80% found once; its top ten account for approximately 5%. Sample: peripheral blood, taken from a patient treated with radiotherapy plus ipilimumab. Receptors were obtained from a human donor with non-small cell lung cancer who had a partial response to radiotherapy plus ipilimumab.

The V and J genes are TRBV30 and TRBJ2-7; TRBD2 might be the D (6 bases). The V end was cut by 2 bases, the J end by 6 bases, with 17 bases between. Germline lookup yields CDR1 GTSNPN and CDR2 SVGIG (reference sequence). The CDR3 loop spans 14 amino acids. The chain's CDR3 is CAWSYGTLGGEQYF. CDR3 in DNA: TGTGCCTGGAGTTACGGGACTCTCGGGGGCGAGCAGTACTTC.

The chain employs TRBV2 and TRBJ2-5, with D unclear. Trimming took 7 bases from V and 0 from J, leaving 9 bases between them. Germline CDR1 SNHLY, CDR2 FYNNEI. This CDR3 region has 13 residues. The CDR3 region has the DNA TGTGCCAGCACCCTAGGTTACCAAGAGACCCAGTACTTC. It codes for CASTLGYQETQYF.

The chain employs TRBV9 and TRBJ2-3; 7 bases are a match to TRBD2. With 4 bases clipped from V and 3 bases from J, the junction kept 5 bases outside the gene matches. Germline V gene sequence: CDR1 SGDLS, CDR2 YYNGEE. This CDR3 is 14 amino acids long. The CDR3 DNA is TGTGCCAGCAGCCCCGGCGGGGGTACAGATACGCAGTATTTT. It yields the protein CASSPGGGTDTQYF.

This chain links TRBV28 with TRBJ2-3; possible D gene TRBD2, 5 bases. Germline V gene lookup returns CDR1 MDHEN and CDR2 SYDVKM. This CDR3 is 14 amino acids long. V lost 10 bases, J lost 0 bases, and 14 bases lay in between. The CDR3 is CATVEGGSTDTQYF. In DNA form, the CDR3 reads TGTGCCACGGTAGAGGGCGGGAGCACAGATACGCAGTATTTT.

J is TRBJ1-2 and V is TRBV7-2; D gene ambiguous. This CDR3 region has 13 residues. Per the germline V gene, CDR1 is SGHTA and CDR2 is FQGNSA. V gave up 3 bases and J gave up 0 bases, with 5 bases separating them. CDR3 amino acids: CASSFYPNYGYTF. Written as DNA, the CDR3 is TGTGCCAGCAGCTTTTATCCTAACTATGGCTACACCTTC.

V is TRBV6-5 and J is TRBJ1-2; TRBD1 might be the D (5 bases). This CDR3 region has 13 residues. Germline CDR1 and CDR2: MNHEY and SVGAGI. V dropped 7 bases and J dropped 4 bases, with 13 bases sitting between them. The chain's CDR3 is CASIQSGGYGYTF. The CDR3 nucleotides are TGTGCCAGCATTCAATCCGGGGGCTATGGCTACACCTTC.

As to this clone: A read error may produce the germline difference seen at one junction end. V and J are TRBV5-4 and TRBJ2-7; the D is unclear. Germline lookup yields CDR1 SGHNT and CDR2 YYREEE (reference sequence). The CDR3 length is 13 residues. The DNA for the CDR3 is TGTGCCAGCAGCTTGACAAACTACTACGAGCAGCACTTC. Its translation: CASSLTNYYEQHF.

The chain employs TRBV5-4 and TRBJ2-5; D is possibly TRBD2 (6 bases). The J call may be faulty, since TRBJ2-7 better matches the DNA end. CDR1 and CDR2 from the germline V gene are SGHNT and YYREEE (reference sequence). The CDR3 covers 13 residues. The CDR3 reads CASGRPDHYEQYF. For the CDR3, the DNA is TGTGCCAGCGGGAGGCCCGACCACTACGAGCAGTACTTC.

The rearrangement links TRBV18 to TRBJ2-7, with 7 bases that match TRBD1. The CDR3 has 13 amino acids. Germline V CDR1 and CDR2: KGHSH, LQKENI. J lost 7 bases, V lost 8 bases, and 11 bases had no gene match. CDR3 nucleotide sequence: TGTGCCAGCGCGCTAGAGACAGGGAGTGAGCAGTACGTC. Protein product: CASALETGSEQYV.

V usage is TRBV7-9 and J usage is TRBJ1-5; 8 bases align to TRBD1. The CDR3 runs to 15 residues. CDR1 is SEHNR, CDR2 FQNEAQ, per germline (reference sequence). The V and J ends lost 6 bases and 4 bases, in that order; junction bases with no gene match: 8. For the CDR3, the DNA is TGTGCCAGCAGTCTCGGACAGGGATGGAATCAGCCCCAGCATTTT. It yields the protein CASSLGQGWNQPQHF.

The rearrangement uses TRBV4-1 and TRBJ1-2, with a weak D call TRBD1 (5 bases). Germline V gene lookup returns CDR1 MGHRA and CDR2 YSYEKL. CDR3 length equals 16 residues. V was trimmed by 0 bases and J by 1 base, leaving 12 bases between them. The CDR3 region is CASSQDSGGSNYGYTF. The CDR3 bases are TGCGCCAGCAGCCAAGATTCGGGGGGAAGTAACTATGGCTACACCTTC.

The rearrangement joins TRBV6-5 to TRBJ1-5; D gene uncertain. CDR1 and CDR2 (germline): MNHEY, SVGAGI. The V end was cut by 7 bases, the J end by 0 bases, with 13 bases between. The CDR3 consists of 15 residues. DNA of the CDR3: TGTGCCAGCAACCAAAGGGAGGGTAGCAATCAGCCCCAGCATTTT. It is translated as CASNQREGSNQPQHF.

This clone occurred once. The chain recombines TRBV4-1 with TRBJ1-3; no definite D call. This CDR3 has 14 residues. Trimming took 0 bases from V and 5 from J, leaving 8 bases between them. Germline V gene data show CDR1 as MGHRA and CDR2 as YSYEKL. CDR3 sequence (DNA): TGCGCCAGCAGCCAAGATGAGGGTCGAAACACCATATATTTT. Translating gives CASSQDEGRNTIYF.

This clone was picked up a small number of times. CDR3 sequence (DNA): TGTGCCAGCAGTTACATCGGGGGAGAGCAGTACGTC. This gives the protein CASSYIGGEQYV. The V gene is TRBV6-5, the J gene TRBJ2-7; D possibly corresponds to TRBD2 (6 bases). CDR3 length equals 12 residues. CDR1 is MNHEY, CDR2 SVGAGI, per germline. V was shortened by 2 bases and J by 7 bases, with 9 bases between the two germline ends.

The chain has TRBV29-1 and TRBJ2-1; 8 bases map to TRBD2. The length of the CDR3 is 19 residues. V lost 1 base, J lost 0 bases, and 14 bases stayed unmatched. Per the germline V gene, CDR1 is SQVTM and CDR2 is ANQGSEA. The CDR3 DNA reads as TGCAGCGTTGAAGGGTTAATATTTGGCGGGAGGAGCTCCTACAATGAGCAGTTCTTC. Translation: CSVEGLIFGGRSSYNEQFF.

The V gene is TRBV2, the J gene TRBJ1-2, with a weak D call TRBD1 (5 bases). From germline, CDR1 is SNHLY and CDR2 FYNNEI. With 8 bases removed from V and 8 bases from J, the gap between germline ends came to 21 bases. This CDR3 has 14 residues. The CDR3 region has the DNA TGTGCCAGCGAAGACGGATCGCGGAGGGGCGGCTACACCTTC. Translating gives CASEDGSRRGGYTF.

In DNA, the CDR3 is TGTGCCAGCAACTGGGGGGGCAAATCCTACGAGCAGTACTTC. Translating it yields CASNWGGKSYEQYF. The V gene is TRBV11-2, the J gene TRBJ2-7; D may be TRBD2 (7 bases). V lost 7 bases and J 1 base, leaving 14 bases between the germline ends. Germline CDR1 and CDR2: SGHAT and FQNNGV. The CDR3 consists of 14 residues. The full variable domain, with the rest looked up from reference TRBV11-2 and TRBJ2-7, is EAGVAQSPRYKIIEKRQSVAFWCNPISGHATLYWYQQILGQGPKLLIQFQNNGVVDDSQLPKDRFSAERLKGVDSTLKIQPAKLEDSAVYLCASNWGGKSYEQYFGPGTRLTVT.

The CDR3 here is CASSAKTSGTNTGELFF. The CDR3 DNA reads as TGTGCCAGCAGCGCAAAGACTAGCGGAACGAACACCGGGGAGCTGTTTTTT. The chain recombines TRBV5-4 with TRBJ2-2, with 9 bases lining up with TRBD2. With 4 bases clipped from V and 0 bases from J, the junction kept 7 bases outside the gene matches. Germline loops: CDR1 SGHNT, CDR2 YYREEE (reference sequence). This CDR3 has 17 residues. Full variable domain (rest looked up from reference TRBV5-4 and TRBJ2-2): ETGVTQSPTHLIKTRGQQVTLRCSSQSGHNTVSWYQQALGQGPQFIFQYYREEENGRGNFPPRFSGLQFPNYSSELNVNALELDDSALYLCASSAKTSGTNTGELFFGEGSRLTVL.

The chain carries TRBV6-5 and TRBJ2-5; possibly TRBD2 for D (5 bases). Trimming pared 2 bases from V and 1 base from J, leaving 11 bases between. CDR3 length: 15 residues. The germline V gene encodes CDR1 MNHEY and CDR2 SVGAGI. The chain's CDR3 is CASSYRWGAQETQYF. In nucleotides, the CDR3 is TGTGCCAGCAGTTACCGATGGGGAGCCCAAGAGACCCAGTACTTC.

This clone was detected a few times. The V call is TRBV6-5, the J call TRBJ2-1, with TRBD2 as a possible D gene (6 bases). The germline gives CDR1 MNHEY, CDR2 SVGAGI. The CDR3 consists of 12 residues. Trimming took off 8 bases at V and 8 bases at J, with 13 bases between the two ends. The CDR3 protein is CASLAGGDEQFF. The CDR3 nucleotides read TGTGCCAGCTTGGCCGGAGGGGATGAGCAGTTCTTC.

This chain joins TRBV28 and TRBJ1-1; D is unclear. The CDR3 is 11 amino acids. V dropped 2 bases and J dropped 8 bases, with 6 bases sitting between them. In germline, CDR1 is MDHEN, CDR2 SYDVKM. The CDR3 coding sequence is TGTGCCAGCAGTTTAATATCCGAAGCTTTCTTT. Amino acids: CASSLISEAFF. The full variable domain, in which reference TRBV28 and TRBJ1-1 provide the parts outside the CDR3, is DVKVTQSSRYLVKRTGEKVFLECVQDMDHENMFWYRQDPGLGLRLIYFSYDVKMKEKGDIPEGYSVSREKKERFSLILESASTNQTSMYLCASSLISEAFFGQGTRLTVV.